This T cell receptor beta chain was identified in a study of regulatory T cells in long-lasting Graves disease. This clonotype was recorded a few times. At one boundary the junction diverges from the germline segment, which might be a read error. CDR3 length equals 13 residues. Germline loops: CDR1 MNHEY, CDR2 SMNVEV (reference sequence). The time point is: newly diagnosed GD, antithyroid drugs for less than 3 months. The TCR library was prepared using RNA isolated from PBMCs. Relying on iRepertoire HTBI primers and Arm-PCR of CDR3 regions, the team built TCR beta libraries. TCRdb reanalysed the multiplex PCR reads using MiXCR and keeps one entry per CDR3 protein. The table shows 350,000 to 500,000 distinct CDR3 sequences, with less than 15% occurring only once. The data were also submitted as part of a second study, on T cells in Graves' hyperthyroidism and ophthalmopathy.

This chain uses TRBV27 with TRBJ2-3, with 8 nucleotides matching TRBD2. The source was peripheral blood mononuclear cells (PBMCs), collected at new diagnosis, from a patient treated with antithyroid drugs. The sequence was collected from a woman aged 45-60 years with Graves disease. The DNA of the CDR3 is TGTGCCAGCAGTTCATCCGGACTAGCTCCATTCGAGTTT. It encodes CASSSSGLAPFEF.